This T cell receptor beta chain was recovered during a study of T cell responses to AZD1222 COVID-19 vaccine. Study results and caveats: Only six people who got AZD1222 tested seropositive at baseline. Among the donors, most were white British and more were female, and clonal diversity was possibly underestimated.

V lost 1 base, J lost 10 bases, and 14 bases lay in between. This CDR3 spans 14 amino acids. Germline V gene data show CDR1 as MGHRA and CDR2 as YSYEKL. Samples with a second dose at about 4 or about 12 weeks were pooled together. Notes on this clone: Its target is unknown.

The assay was immunoSEQ multiplex PCR, and TCRdb's table has in-frame clones only and misses some. The sample yields about 150,000 clones, about 86% seen once. This chain uses TRBV4-1 with TRBJ1-5, with a tentative D call TRBD1 (6 bases). The TCR originated in an adult who received the AZD1222 COVID-19 vaccine. Material: peripheral blood, obtained 28 days after the second AZD1222 dose. The CDR3, as DNA: TGCGCCAGCAGCCAAGGCAGGGGCCCAGGACCCCAGCATTTT. The encoded protein is CASSQGRGPGPQHF.